This passage covers 28 T cell receptor beta chains from one sample sequenced in a study of T-cell reconstitution after alpha-beta-depleted transplantation in children. Preparation of the TCRbeta library was carried out with unique molecular identifiers. MiXCR, run by TCRdb on the PCR reads, gives a single entry per CDR3 protein. This table has about 540,000 distinct CDR3 sequences, roughly 18% appearing once. Sequenced here: PBMCs from the stem cell graft donor, sampled from the stem cell graft. The source is a human donor who donated a stem cell graft to a child with acute lymphoblastic leukemia.

This clonotype was found a few times. The V gene is TRBV12-3 or TRBV12-4, the J gene TRBJ2-1; TRBD1 agrees at 7 bases. The J segment lost 3 bases and the V segment lost 5 bases, leaving 4 bases of the junction unmatched. CDR3 length equals 14 residues. The CDR3 coding sequence is TGTGCCAGCAGTCGACAGGGCGTCTACAATGAGCAGTTCTTC. It specifies CASSRQGVYNEQFF.

The chain joins TRBV6-4 to TRBJ2-1; the match to TRBD2 covers 9 bases. CDR3 length equals 16 residues. V gave up 5 bases and J gave up 4 bases; unmatched junction bases: 9. Germline V lookup: CDR1 MRHNA, CDR2 SNTAGT. CDR3 nucleotide sequence: TGTGCCAGCAGTTTTCAAGCGGGAGGTTTGTACAATGAGCAGTTCTTC. It translates to CASSFQAGGLYNEQFF.

This clonotype showed up just a few times. J is TRBJ2-2 and V is TRBV5-1, with 13 bases matching TRBD2. The CDR3 sequence is 16 residues long. The V gene end was trimmed by 1 base and the J gene end by 4 bases; junction bases not matched to a gene: 1. The germline V gene has CDR1 SGHRS and CDR2 YFSETQ. The CDR3 bases are TGCGCCAGCAGCTTGAGACTAGCGGGAGGCACCGGGGAGCTGTTTTTT. The encoded protein is CASSLRLAGGTGELFF.

This sequence joins TRBV10-3 and TRBJ2-7, with D possibly TRBD2 on 5 matching bases. Between the trimmed V and J ends, which lost 0 bases and 3 bases, there was a span of 6 bases. The CDR3 has 13 residues. CDR1 and CDR2 from the germline V gene are ENHRY and SYGVKD. For the CDR3, the DNA is TGTGCCATCAGTGAGTCACGGGACTACGAGCAGTACTTC. Protein sequence: CAISESRDYEQYF.

This clonotype was counted many times. V is TRBV5-1 and J is TRBJ2-1, with 8 positions matching TRBD1. The CDR3 covers 14 residues. Germline V gene data show CDR1 as SGHRS and CDR2 as YFSETQ. The ends lost 4 bases at V and 6 bases at J; junction bases unmatched: 6. DNA of the CDR3: TGCGCCAGCAGCCCCCGACAGGGGCGCAATGAGCAGTTCTTC. Translating it yields CASSPRQGRNEQFF.

This clonotype was observed a handful of times. The chain employs TRBV6-5 and TRBJ1-1; weak D call: TRBD1 (6 bases). CDR1 is MNHEY and CDR2 is SVGAGI in the germline V gene. CDR3 size: 15 residues. Between the trimmed V and J ends, which lost 0 bases and 3 bases, there was a span of 11 bases. CDR3 in amino acids: CASSYSQGDYTEAFF. The CDR3 DNA reads as TGTGCCAGCAGTTACTCACAGGGAGATTACACTGAAGCTTTCTTT.

With regard to this clonotype: A much larger clone lies one base from this, so it may be a read error. J is TRBJ1-1 and V is TRBV7-9, with TRBD1 as a possible D gene (5 bases). Germline V gene lookup returns CDR1 SEHNR and CDR2 FQNEAQ (reference sequence). V lost 1 base and J 1 base, leaving 7 bases between the germline ends. The CDR3 is made up of 14 amino acids. CDR3 bases: TGTGCCAGCAGCTTAGTCAGGGAGAACACTGAAGCTTTCTTT. This encodes CASSLVRENTEAFF.

This clonotype was counted only a few times. CDR3 residues: CASSLGATRETQYF. CDR3 coding DNA: TGTGCCAGCAGCTTGGGGGCTACCAGGGAGACCCAGTACTTC. The rearrangement joins TRBV5-6 to TRBJ2-5, with unresolved D. Germline CDR1 and CDR2: SGHDT and YYEEEE. This CDR3 is 14 amino acids long. V was cut by 0 bases and J by 5 bases, with 11 bases left in between. Full variable domain (remainder filled in from reference TRBV5-6 and TRBJ2-5): DAGVTQSPTHLIKTRGQQVTLRCSPKSGHDTVSWYQQALGQGPQFIFQYYEEEERQRGNFPDRFSGHQFPNYSSELNVNALLLGDSALYLCASSLGATRETQYFGPGTRLLVL.

J is TRBJ2-5 and V is TRBV12-3 or TRBV12-4, with 8 bases that match TRBD2. Unmatched junction bases numbered 22, after V lost 7 bases and J lost 6 bases. The CDR3 consists of 18 residues. This CDR3 reads CASTPEWSGPGGRQTQYF. In DNA, the CDR3 is TGTGCCAGCACCCCTGAGTGGAGTGGACCGGGAGGGAGACAGACCCAGTACTTC.

V gene TRBV27 combines with J gene TRBJ1-2; D not certain. Germline loops: CDR1 MNHEY, CDR2 SMNVEV (reference sequence). V lost 4 bases, J lost 4 bases, and 10 bases lay in between. This CDR3 is 13 amino acids long. CDR3 DNA: TGTGCCAGCAGTTCCAATCTGCTCTATGGCTACACCTTC. This encodes CASSSNLLYGYTF.

This rearrangement joins TRBV9 to TRBJ1-3; 7 nucleotides align to TRBD1. Germline CDR1 is SGDLS and CDR2 is YYNGEE. V gave up 0 bases and J gave up 4 bases; unmatched junction bases: 7. This CDR3 is 16 amino acids long. CDR3 bases: TGTGCCAGCAGCGTAGTAGGATCGGGACAGGGAAACACCATATATTTT. As protein: CASSVVGSGQGNTIYF.

This clonotype showed up just a few times. V usage is TRBV5-1 and J usage is TRBJ2-1, with TRBD1 identical over 7 bases. V shed 1 base and J 2 bases; nucleotides not matched to a gene: 0. This CDR3 contains 14 residues. The germline V gene encodes CDR1 SGHRS and CDR2 YFSETQ. The CDR3 region is CASSLRGPYNEQFF. CDR3 nucleotides: TGCGCCAGCAGCTTGAGGGGGCCCTACAATGAGCAGTTCTTC.

The chain has TRBV2 and TRBJ2-7; TRBD2 agrees at 12 bases. The V and J ends lost 6 bases and 3 bases, in that order; junction bases with no gene match: 6. The CDR3 spans 15 residues. Looked up from germline, CDR1 is SNHLY and CDR2 is FYNNEI. The CDR3 is CASSPGLAGHYEQYF. CDR3 bases: TGTGCCAGCAGCCCCGGACTAGCGGGGCACTACGAGCAGTACTTC.

This chain connects TRBV7-8 to TRBJ2-1, with D possibly TRBD2 on 6 matching bases. Germline CDR1 is SGHVS and CDR2 is FQNEAQ. With 1 base removed from V and 5 bases from J, the gap between germline ends came to 12 bases. The CDR3 length is 15 residues. The CDR3 protein is CASSLDQGLDNEQFF. CDR3 coding DNA: TGTGCCAGCAGCTTAGACCAGGGACTCGACAATGAGCAGTTCTTC.

Only a few counts were recorded for this clonotype. This chain uses TRBV27 with TRBJ2-7, with 9 bases lining up with TRBD2. Germline CDR1 reads MNHEY; CDR2 reads SMNVEV (reference sequence). After removal of 3 bases from V and 4 bases from J, the junction contained 7 bases not matched to a gene. The CDR3 has 15 residues. The chain's CDR3 is CASSLAGGPWYEQYF. Written as DNA, the CDR3 is TGTGCCAGCAGTTTGGCGGGAGGGCCCTGGTACGAGCAGTACTTC.

This clonotype turned up a few times. The chain combines TRBV5-5 with TRBJ2-7; TRBD2 agrees at 8 bases. J lost 6 bases, V lost 0 bases, and 11 bases had no gene match. The CDR3 is made up of 16 amino acids. Germline V gene data show CDR1 as SGHKS and CDR2 as YYEKEE (reference sequence). The CDR3 DNA reads TGTGCCAGCAGCTTGGAGCCGGGAGGGCCGTTGGGCGAGCAGTACTTC. Translated: CASSLEPGGPLGEQYF.

The J gene is TRBJ2-7, the V gene TRBV20-1; perhaps TRBD1 as D (6 bases). Germline V gene sequence: CDR1 DFQATT, CDR2 SNEGSKA (reference sequence). Trimming left V 3 bases short and J 1 base short, with 10 bases between. The length of the CDR3 is 13 residues. CDR3 coding DNA: TGCAGTGCTAGGTGGGGGCAGTCCTACGAGCAGTACTTC. This encodes CSARWGQSYEQYF.

This clonotype turned up a few times. The chain employs TRBV5-1 and TRBJ2-5; D possibly matches TRBD1 or TRBD2 (6 bases each). The CDR3 sequence is 16 residues long. The germline V and J ends were trimmed by 3 bases and 1 base, with 16 bases remaining between them. Germline CDR1 reads SGHRS; CDR2 reads YFSETQ. The CDR3, as DNA: TGCGCCAGCAGCTCCCATGTGGAGGGGGTCCAAGAGACCCAGTACTTC. The encoded protein is CASSSHVEGVQETQYF.

The gene calls are TRBV20-1 and TRBJ2-7; 11 bases fit TRBD2. The CDR3 contains 17 residues. Germline V gene lookup returns CDR1 DFQATT and CDR2 SNEGSKA (reference sequence). The J segment lost 4 bases and the V segment lost 2 bases, leaving 13 bases of the junction unmatched. The CDR3 spells CSARPRNSGRALYEQYF. The CDR3, as DNA: TGCAGTGCTAGACCCCGAAATAGCGGGAGGGCCCTTTACGAGCAGTACTTC.

This sequence joins TRBV5-5 and TRBJ1-2; no reliable D call. The CDR3 has 14 residues. V was cut by 0 bases and J by 0 bases, with 6 bases left in between. The germline V gene encodes CDR1 SGHKS and CDR2 YYEKEE (reference sequence). As DNA, the CDR3 is TGTGCCAGCAGCTTGGTCCGTCCTAACTATGGCTACACCTTC. Translation: CASSLVRPNYGYTF.

The chain carries TRBV6-5 and TRBJ1-2; D is undetermined. The length of the CDR3 is 16 residues. CDR1 MNHEY and CDR2 SVGAGI come from the germline V gene. Trimming cost V 0 bases and J 5 bases, with 16 bases left between them. The CDR3 DNA follows: TGTGCCAGCAGTTACTCGAAGAGGCCGATTAGGTATGGCTACACCTTC. It translates to CASSYSKRPIRYGYTF.

The chain combines TRBV27 with TRBJ2-3; the D is unclear. V was clipped by 11 bases and J by 0 bases, with 21 bases between them. Looked up from germline, CDR1 is MNHEY and CDR2 is SMNVEV (reference sequence). The CDR3 runs to 16 residues. The CDR3 loop is CAPLRPGLTSTDTQYF. CDR3 DNA: TGTGCCCCCTTGAGGCCAGGTCTAACTAGCACAGATACGCAGTATTTT.

This clonotype was picked up a small number of times. The chain is built from TRBV29-1 and TRBJ2-5; 8 bases match TRBD1. Germline CDR1 is SQVTM and CDR2 is ANQGSEA. This CDR3 has 14 amino acids. Trimming took 2 bases from V and 5 from J; bases not matched to a gene: 7. The CDR3 loop reads CSVEKDRAGETQYF. The CDR3 DNA reads TGCAGCGTTGAAAAGGACAGGGCTGGGGAGACCCAGTACTTC.

The V and J genes are TRBV7-3 and TRBJ2-2; the D gene is possibly TRBD1 (6 bases). V was cut by 4 bases and J by 3 bases, with 15 bases left in between. The CDR3 runs to 16 residues. Germline lookup yields CDR1 SGHTA and CDR2 FQGTGA. The CDR3 DNA is TGTGCCAGCAGCTCGTACAGGGCTAGTGACACCGGGGAGCTGTTTTTT. Its protein is CASSSYRASDTGELFF.

The chain carries TRBV5-1 and TRBJ1-1; D call uncertain. V was trimmed by 4 bases and J by 0 bases, leaving 7 bases between them. This CDR3 has 13 residues. The germline gives CDR1 SGHRS, CDR2 YFSETQ. The CDR3 DNA reads as TGCGCCAGCAGCGGGAAGATGAACACTGAAGCTTTCTTT. Translation: CASSGKMNTEAFF.

The table lists this clonotype with a few counts. The V and J genes are TRBV9 and TRBJ2-7; D possibly corresponds to TRBD1 (6 bases). The CDR3 consists of 16 residues. V lost 0 bases and J 5 bases, leaving 18 bases between the germline ends. Germline lookup yields CDR1 SGDLS and CDR2 YYNGEE. Here the CDR3 DNA reads TGTGCCAGCAGCGTAGCTAAGTTTCAGGGGTCCCACGAGCAGTACTTC. This translates into CASSVAKFQGSHEQYF.

The chain links TRBV2 to TRBJ2-5; D may correspond to TRBD1 or TRBD2 (5 bases each). Trimming removed 0 bases from V and 5 bases from J, with 13 bases in between. Germline V gene sequence: CDR1 SNHLY, CDR2 FYNNEI. CDR3 length equals 15 residues. CDR3 in amino acids: CASSEAGANVETQYF. In DNA, the CDR3 is TGTGCCAGCAGTGAAGCCGGGGCCAACGTGGAGACCCAGTACTTC.

This clonotype was counted a few times. The V and J genes are TRBV20-1 and TRBJ2-3; perhaps TRBD2 as D (5 bases). Germline V gives CDR1 DFQATT, CDR2 SNEGSKA (reference sequence). The CDR3 loop spans 14 amino acids. The V end was cut by 2 bases, the J end by 7 bases, with 16 bases between. The CDR3 here is CSARRGAERHTQYF. DNA of the CDR3: TGCAGTGCTAGACGTGGAGCGGAGAGACATACGCAGTATTTT.